This TCR beta chain was captured in a study of T-cell reconstitution after alpha-beta-depleted transplantation in children (dated by TCRdb to the mid-2010s). For context, the study as a whole: T-cell immune reconstitution after TCRalphabeta/CD19-depleted allogeneic hematopoietic cell transplantation in children was quantitatively tracked in the study by means of TCR repertoire profiling.

Library preparation employed PCR. The instrument given in TCRdb is Illumina HiSeq 2500. TCR libraries were prepared with molecular barcoding, using unique molecular identifiers to normalize TCRbeta repertoire quantification. TCRdb took the public reads, trimmed them with fastp at Q25, ran MiXCR for clone calling and kept in-frame beta chains. Rows are combined by CDR3 protein, so each entry shows the most common genes and DNA. The sample table shows about 830,000 distinct CDR3 sequences, and approximately 15% are seen once. Clones ranked in the top ten supply just under 5% of the sample. On this clonotype itself: Its antigen specificity is not known. No base quality values were provided; no much bigger clone lies one nucleotide off.

The sample's treatment or condition, from its label and the paper: allogeneic hematopoietic cell transplantation with graft depleted of TCRalphabeta T cells and CD19 B cells. The children who served as transplant recipients had been given grafts of TCRalphabeta/CD19-depleted allogeneic hematopoietic cells. The germline V gene sets CDR1 to KGHDR and CDR2 to SFDVKD. From cysteine to phenylalanine, the CDR3 is 15 amino acids long. The DNA shown is the 45-base CDR3, in frame from base 1. V has 7 bases trimmed and J has 7 bases trimmed; junction bases matching no gene number 11. What the work shows at the level of the full study, not this receptor alone: The apparently early alphabetaT-cell count recovery about two months after transplant was reportedly dependent on only several hundred rapidly expanded clones derived from non-depleted graft cells. The high TCRbeta diversity at day 60 in some patients was ascribed to recipient T cells and intrathymic progenitors that had survived conditioning. The frequencies of hyperexpanded clones fell over the following months, and after one year, T-cell counts and TCRbeta diversity were mostly attributed to newly produced T cells.

The source of this sequence is a male patient between 10 and 17 years old who had a stem cell transplant for acute lymphoblastic leukemia, so the T cells may come from the graft donor. Here the sequenced sample was PBMCs, mostly from graft donor cells, taken 360 days after TCRalphabeta/CD19-depleted stem cell transplant. This receptor chain uses TRBV24-1 and TRBJ2-4; a stretch of 8 junction bases matches TRBD2. The nucleotide sequence is TGTGCCACCAGCCCGGGGGGGCAGGGTGGGAACATTCAGTACTTC. This sequence encodes CATSPGGQGGNIQYF.